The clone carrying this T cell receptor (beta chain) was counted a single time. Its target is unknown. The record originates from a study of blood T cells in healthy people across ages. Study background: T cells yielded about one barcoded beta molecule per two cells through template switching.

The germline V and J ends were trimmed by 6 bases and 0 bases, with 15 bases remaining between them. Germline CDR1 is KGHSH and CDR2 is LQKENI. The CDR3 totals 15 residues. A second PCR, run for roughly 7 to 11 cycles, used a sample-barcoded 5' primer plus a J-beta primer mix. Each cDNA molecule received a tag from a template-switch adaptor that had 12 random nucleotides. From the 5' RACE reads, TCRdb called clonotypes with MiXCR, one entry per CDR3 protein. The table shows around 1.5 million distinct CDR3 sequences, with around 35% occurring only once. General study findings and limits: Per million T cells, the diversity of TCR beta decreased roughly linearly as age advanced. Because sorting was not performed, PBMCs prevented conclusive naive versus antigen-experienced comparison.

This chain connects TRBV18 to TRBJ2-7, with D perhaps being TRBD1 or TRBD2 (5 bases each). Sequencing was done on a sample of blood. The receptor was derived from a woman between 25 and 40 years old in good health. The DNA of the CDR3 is TGTGCCAGCTCCTTCGTCCGGGACGTCTCCTACGAGCAGTACTTC. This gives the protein CASSFVRDVSYEQYF.